By share, the clone carrying this T cell receptor (beta chain) ranks as medium-sized. Antigen: not known. These data belong to a study of vaccination and CD4 T cells after COVID-19. As to treatment: roughly 10-day PBMC culture with coronavirus spike peptide pools or control peptides (ViraFEST assay). CDR1 and CDR2 from the germline V gene are MNHEY and SVGAGI. With V trimmed by 3 bases and J by 6 bases, 1 base remained unmatched. CDR3 length: 12 residues. With the Oncomine TCR Beta short-read assay, DNA from cultured CD4+ T cells was sequenced. TCRdb re-derived calls from the PCR reads in MiXCR, one entry per CDR3 protein. The sample has under 8,000 distinct CDR3 sequences; roughly 20% are singletons.

The sample was CD4+ T cells from blood, cultured in vitro, taken after SARS-CoV-2 vaccination. The receptor was derived from a human donor who had recovered from COVID-19. The chain links TRBV6-5 to TRBJ1-2; 7 bases line up with TRBD1. The CDR3 region has the DNA TGTGCCAGCAGTTATACAGGGGATGGCTACACCTTC. Its protein product is CASSYTGDGYTF.